Below are 2 T cell receptor beta chains sequenced from a single sample in a study of radiation and T cells in renal cell carcinoma. Using immunoSEQ multiplex PCR, the repertoire was profiled, and TCRdb retains in-frame clones only, with some absent. The sample lists roughly 120,000 clones, about four fifths occurring once. Specified time point: baseline pretreatment blood. This sample's treatment: 15 Gy SBRT to primary tumor, nephrectomy 4 weeks later. Sequences were derived from blood, sampled from a patient whose treatment included radiotherapy and nephrectomy. All receptors come from an older woman with renal cell carcinoma.

Turning to this clone: The junction and the germline gene differ at one end; a read error may be behind it. J is TRBJ1-6 and V is TRBV5-4, with 10 bases fitting TRBD1. The CDR3 totals 16 residues. Germline V CDR1 and CDR2: SGHNT, YYREEE (reference sequence). The CDR3, as DNA: TGTGCCAGCACCTTGGACAGGGGGTTCTATAATTCACCCCTCCACTTT. Amino acid sequence: CASTLDRGFYNSPLHF. Full variable domain (outside the CDR3, taken from reference TRBV5-4 and TRBJ1-6): ETGVTQSPTHLIKTRGQQVTLRCSSQSGHNTVSWYQQALGQGPQFIFQYYREEENGRGNFPPRFSGLQFPNYSSELNVNALELDDSALYLCASTLDRGFYNSPLHFGNGTRLTVT.

The chain couples TRBV7-9 to TRBJ2-3, with 8 bases matching TRBD2. CDR1 and CDR2 (germline): SEHNR, FQNEAQ (reference sequence). The CDR3 has 15 amino acids. Trimming at V came to 4 bases and at J to 4 bases, leaving 7 bases not matched to a gene. CDR3 region: CASSSLAGGSDTQYF. As DNA, the CDR3 is TGTGCCAGCAGCTCCTTGGCGGGAGGATCAGATACGCAGTATTTT. The variable domain in full, with the rest retrieved from reference TRBV7-9 and TRBJ2-3, is DTGVSQNPRHKITKRGQNVTFRCDPISEHNRLYWYRQTLGQGPEFLTYFQNEAQLEKSRLLSDRFSAERPKGSFSTLEIQRTEQGDSAMYLCASSSLAGGSDTQYFGPGTRLTVL.